Below, 29 T cell receptor beta chains from the same sample are listed, as sequenced in a study of shared clonotypes between healthy human individuals. Sequencing was performed with immunoSEQ multiplex PCR; in TCRdb, only in-frame clones are kept and a portion is missing. The data hold 2 million to 2.5 million clones, with around 95% observed a single time. The sample taken for sequencing was naive CD4+ T cells sorted from blood. Noted subset: CD45RA+ positively selected. The receptors were gathered from a man younger than 30 in good health.

The chain couples TRBV7-9 to TRBJ2-2; possible D gene TRBD1, 5 bases. Trimming pared 2 bases from V and 4 bases from J, leaving 11 bases between. CDR1 and CDR2 from the germline V gene are SEHNR and FQNEAQ (reference sequence). This CDR3 region has 15 residues. DNA for the CDR3: TGTGCCAGCAGCTTAACGCAGGGCCGCACCGGGGAGCTGTTTTTT. Its protein product is CASSLTQGRTGELFF.

The chain couples TRBV18 to TRBJ1-4; 10 nucleotides align to TRBD1. Germline CDR1 is KGHSH and CDR2 is LQKENI. This CDR3 contains 15 residues. V lost 3 bases and J lost 7; bases outside the gene matches: 5. CDR3 DNA sequence: TGTGCCAGCTCACCCGGGACAGGGGCAATTGAAAAACTGTTTTTT. Translation gives CASSPGTGAIEKLFF.

This chain uses TRBV29-1 with TRBJ2-3; D gene unclear. The germline V and J ends were trimmed by 4 bases and 4 bases, with 15 bases remaining between them. The germline gives CDR1 SQVTM, CDR2 ANQGSEA. The CDR3 runs to 14 residues. The CDR3 spells CSVALSNWADTQYF. For the CDR3, the DNA is TGCAGCGTTGCCTTAAGTAATTGGGCAGATACGCAGTATTTT.

The chain recombines TRBV6-5 with TRBJ1-2, with 8 bases aligning to TRBD1. Losses at the gene ends were 5 bases for V and 4 bases for J; bases not matched to a gene: 9. Germline values: CDR1 MNHEY, CDR2 SVGAGI. The CDR3 consists of 15 residues. The CDR3 loop reads CASSKPGGAGYGYTF. CDR3 DNA sequence: TGTGCCAGCAGTAAGCCAGGGGGCGCGGGCTATGGCTACACCTTC.

This chain uses TRBV7-9 with TRBJ1-3; D remains unclear. The V and J ends lost 2 bases and 4 bases respectively, with 6 bases between them. The CDR3 covers 13 residues. The germline V gene has CDR1 SEHNR and CDR2 FQNEAQ (reference sequence). The CDR3 sequence is CASSLSLGNTIYF. The CDR3 DNA reads TGTGCCAGCAGCTTATCACTGGGAAACACCATATATTTT.

The chain uses TRBV5-5 and TRBJ1-2; D remains ambiguous. This CDR3 region has 12 residues. V was shortened by 4 bases and J by 2 bases, with 6 bases between the two germline ends. CDR1 and CDR2 (germline): SGHKS, YYEKEE (reference sequence). The CDR3 spells CASSTTNYGYTF. The CDR3, as DNA: TGTGCCAGCAGCACAACGAACTATGGCTACACCTTC.

This clone turned up a few times. The chain uses TRBV4-1 and TRBJ1-5, with 11 bases lining up with TRBD1. The length of the CDR3 is 20 residues. V lost 4 bases and J lost 1; bases outside the gene matches: 15. Germline V gives CDR1 MGHRA, CDR2 YSYEKL. CDR3 sequence reads: CASSPLVPGQGGLSNQPQHF. Here the CDR3 DNA reads TGCGCCAGCAGCCCTCTTGTCCCGGGACAGGGGGGACTGAGCAATCAGCCCCAGCATTTT.

DNA for the CDR3: TGTGCCAGCAGTTTGGGGGACAGAACAAACTATGGCTACACCTTC. Translating gives CASSLGDRTNYGYTF. This sequence joins TRBV27 and TRBJ1-2; TRBD1 aligns across 7 bases. Trimming removed 3 bases from V and 2 bases from J; junction bases left unmatched: 6. The germline gives CDR1 MNHEY, CDR2 SMNVEV (reference sequence). The CDR3 covers 15 residues.

V is TRBV6-1 and J is TRBJ1-4, with D hard to call. The CDR3 runs 13 residues. Per the germline V gene, CDR1 is MNHNS and CDR2 is SASEGT. V lost 3 bases to trimming and J lost 8 bases, with 10 bases between them. The DNA for the CDR3 is TGTGCCAGCAGTGACAGGAGGTTGGAAAAACTGTTTTTT. Amino acids: CASSDRRLEKLFF.

J is TRBJ2-7 and V is TRBV10-3, with D possibly being TRBD1 (6 bases). CDR1 and CDR2 (germline): ENHRY, SYGVKD. Trimming took 0 bases from V and 5 from J, leaving 14 bases between them. CDR3 length: 15 amino acids. CDR3 region: CAISESGTGLNEQYF. In DNA, the CDR3 is TGTGCCATCAGTGAGTCGGGAACAGGGCTTAACGAGCAGTACTTC.

The chain couples TRBV12-5 to TRBJ2-3, with D possibly matching TRBD1 (5 bases). Trimming pared 7 bases from V and 9 bases from J, leaving 14 bases between. CDR1 is LGHNT and CDR2 is FRNRAP in the germline V gene. The CDR3 runs to 12 residues. Here the CDR3 reads CASVLGASTQYF. The CDR3 region has the DNA TGTGCTAGTGTTTTAGGGGCTTCCACGCAGTATTTT.

With respect to this clone: The identical CDR3 is also encoded by other nucleotide sequences in the sample. V gene TRBV20-1 combines with J gene TRBJ2-7; a weak D match, TRBD2 (6 bases). Trimming removed 3 bases at V and 4 bases at J, with 7 bases between. The CDR3 totals 11 residues. CDR1 and CDR2 (germline): DFQATT, SNEGSKA (reference sequence). The CDR3 sequence is CSARGTYEQYF. The CDR3 DNA follows: TGCAGTGCTAGGGGGACTTACGAGCAGTACTTC.

V and J are TRBV6-5 and TRBJ2-3; no clear D gene. Germline V gene lookup returns CDR1 MNHEY and CDR2 SVGAGI. The CDR3 runs 15 residues. V was trimmed by 0 bases and J by 2 bases, leaving 9 bases between them. CDR3 in amino acids: CASSYSWGYTDTQYF. In DNA form, the CDR3 reads TGTGCCAGCAGTTACTCTTGGGGATACACAGATACGCAGTATTTT.

This chain connects TRBV5-4 to TRBJ2-1; unclear D gene. Trimming removed 4 bases from V and 0 bases from J, with 8 bases in between. In germline, CDR1 is SGHNT, CDR2 YYREEE (reference sequence). The CDR3 extends over 14 amino acids. This CDR3 is CASSRLTSYNEQFF. Written as DNA, the CDR3 is TGTGCCAGCAGCCGCCTAACCTCCTACAATGAGCAGTTCTTC.

The genes are TRBV4-2 and TRBJ2-2; D is unclear. V was clipped by 0 bases and J by 5 bases, with 16 bases between them. The CDR3 has 17 amino acids. Germline values: CDR1 LGHNA, CDR2 YNFKEQ. The CDR3 spells CASSQDQYSPITGELFF. For the CDR3, the DNA is TGTGCCAGCAGCCAAGACCAGTACTCCCCAATTACCGGGGAGCTGTTTTTT.

The chain couples TRBV11-3 to TRBJ2-1; D may be TRBD2 (6 bases). The CDR3 length is 12 residues. The V end lost 6 bases, the J end lost 7 bases, and 10 bases lay between the germline ends. The germline gives CDR1 SGHNT, CDR2 YENEEA. CDR3 sequence reads: CASSRGRNEQFF. CDR3 nucleotides: TGTGCCAGCAGTCGGGGGAGGAATGAGCAGTTCTTC.

The rearrangement links TRBV25-1 to TRBJ1-2; the D gene is possibly TRBD1 (6 bases). Between the trimmed V and J ends, which lost 4 bases and 4 bases, there was a span of 10 bases. CDR1 is MGHDK, CDR2 SYGVNS, per germline. There are 13 residues in the CDR3. The CDR3 sequence: CASSARDTYGYTF. The DNA for the CDR3 is TGTGCCAGCAGTGCGCGGGACACCTATGGCTACACCTTC.

The genes are TRBV7-9 and TRBJ2-1, with D unresolved. Trimming stripped 4 bases from V and 9 bases from J, with 19 bases between. CDR1 is SEHNR, CDR2 FQNEAQ, per germline (reference sequence). The CDR3 is made up of 15 amino acids. CDR3 sequence (DNA): TGTGCCAGCAGCTCCGGGTCCTCGAAACCCACTGAGCAGTTCTTC. Its protein is CASSSGSSKPTEQFF. Based on the CDR3 plus reference TRBV7-9 and TRBJ2-1, the full variable domain is DTGVSQNPRHKITKRGQNVTFRCDPISEHNRLYWYRQTLGQGPEFLTYFQNEAQLEKSRLLSDRFSAERPKGSFSTLEIQRTEQGDSAMYLCASSSGSSKPTEQFFGPGTRLTVL.

This chain joins TRBV10-3 and TRBJ2-6, with D hard to call. V was clipped by 11 bases and J by 4 bases, with 18 bases between them. CDR1 is ENHRY and CDR2 is SYGVKD in the germline V gene. CDR3 length equals 15 residues. The CDR3 is CAVPSSPPGANVLTF. The CDR3 DNA follows: TGTGCCGTGCCGAGCAGCCCGCCAGGGGCCAACGTCCTGACTTTC.

J is TRBJ1-1 and V is TRBV5-1; tentatively, D is TRBD1 (6 bases). The CDR3 contains 13 residues. The V end lost 4 bases, the J end lost 7 bases, and 14 bases lay between the germline ends. Germline lookup yields CDR1 SGHRS and CDR2 YFSETQ. The CDR3 protein is CASSVGGFGEAFF. The DNA for the CDR3 is TGCGCCAGCAGCGTAGGGGGGTTCGGTGAAGCTTTCTTT.

The V and J genes are TRBV2 and TRBJ1-2; a possible D gene is TRBD1 (5 bases). There are 13 residues in the CDR3. Germline CDR1 reads SNHLY; CDR2 reads FYNNEI. Trimming cost V 4 bases and J 5 bases, with 11 bases left between them. In DNA form, the CDR3 reads TGTGCCAGCAGTGGACAGAGCATTTATGGCTACACCTTC. It encodes CASSGQSIYGYTF.

The chain combines TRBV6-1 with TRBJ1-4, with 8 positions matching TRBD1. Germline V CDR1 and CDR2: MNHNS, SASEGT. V lost 9 bases, J lost 8 bases, and 14 bases stayed unmatched. This CDR3 is 15 amino acids long. The CDR3 DNA sequence: TGTGCCAGTATTCAGCCGGACAGGGAGAGCGAAAAACTGTTTTTT. This translates into CASIQPDRESEKLFF.

This sequence joins TRBV6-5 and TRBJ2-7, with 9 bases fitting TRBD1. This CDR3 spans 15 amino acids. Germline V gene data show CDR1 as MNHEY and CDR2 as SVGAGI. J lost 0 bases, V lost 5 bases, and 5 bases had no gene match. DNA of the CDR3: TGTGCCAGCAGTCAGGGACAGGGACACTCCTACGAGCAGTACTTC. This encodes CASSQGQGHSYEQYF.

The V and J genes are TRBV11-3 and TRBJ2-2, with D possibly being TRBD1 or TRBD2 (5 bases each). V was pared by 4 bases and J by 0 bases, with 9 bases between. The CDR3 runs to 15 residues. Germline V gene data show CDR1 as SGHNT and CDR2 as YENEEA. The DNA for the CDR3 is TGTGCCAGCAGCTCCCCGGGACCGAACACCGGGGAGCTGTTTTTT. It encodes CASSSPGPNTGELFF.

V is TRBV5-1 and J is TRBJ2-7; 9 nucleotides match TRBD1. The CDR3 consists of 14 residues. V gave up 3 bases and J gave up 5 bases; unmatched junction bases: 6. Germline-derived CDR1 and CDR2 are SGHRS and YFSETQ. CDR3 residues: CASSWGQGTDEQYF. The CDR3 DNA follows: TGCGCCAGCAGCTGGGGACAGGGAACGGACGAGCAGTACTTC.

This chain links TRBV2 with TRBJ2-5, with D possibly matching TRBD2 (6 bases). The CDR3 runs 11 residues. The germline V gene has CDR1 SNHLY and CDR2 FYNNEI. Trimming pared 7 bases from V and 7 bases from J, leaving 10 bases between. CDR3 amino acids: CASTGGGTQYF. The CDR3 region has the DNA TGTGCCAGCACCGGGGGAGGGACCCAGTACTTC.

The chain carries TRBV5-1 and TRBJ1-6, with TRBD1 matching 7 bases. This CDR3 is built from 15 residues. Germline V CDR1 and CDR2: SGHRS, YFSETQ. J lost 13 bases, V lost 4 bases, and 14 bases had no gene match. The CDR3 DNA sequence: TGCGCCAGCAGCGCCGCTACAGGGGTCAGCGCTCCCCTCCACTTT. Translating it yields CASSAATGVSAPLHF.

Details on this clone: The sample contains more than one DNA sequence encoding this CDR3. The rearrangement links TRBV5-1 to TRBJ2-2; maybe TRBD2 (5 bases). CDR1 is SGHRS and CDR2 is YFSETQ in the germline V gene. V was cut by 4 bases and J by 5 bases, with 9 bases left in between. The CDR3 has 13 residues. In DNA form, the CDR3 reads TGCGCCAGCAGCCAGACGGGGACCGGGGAGCTGTTTTTT. Translating gives CASSQTGTGELFF.

This clone occurred once. The chain is built from TRBV11-2 and TRBJ1-3; possible D gene TRBD1, 5 bases. Trimming left V 6 bases short and J 0 bases short, with 6 bases between. The CDR3 spans 13 residues. CDR1 is SGHAT, CDR2 FQNNGV, per germline. The CDR3 DNA follows: TGTGCCAGCAGACAGGCCTCTGGAAACACCATATATTTT. Protein: CASRQASGNTIYF.